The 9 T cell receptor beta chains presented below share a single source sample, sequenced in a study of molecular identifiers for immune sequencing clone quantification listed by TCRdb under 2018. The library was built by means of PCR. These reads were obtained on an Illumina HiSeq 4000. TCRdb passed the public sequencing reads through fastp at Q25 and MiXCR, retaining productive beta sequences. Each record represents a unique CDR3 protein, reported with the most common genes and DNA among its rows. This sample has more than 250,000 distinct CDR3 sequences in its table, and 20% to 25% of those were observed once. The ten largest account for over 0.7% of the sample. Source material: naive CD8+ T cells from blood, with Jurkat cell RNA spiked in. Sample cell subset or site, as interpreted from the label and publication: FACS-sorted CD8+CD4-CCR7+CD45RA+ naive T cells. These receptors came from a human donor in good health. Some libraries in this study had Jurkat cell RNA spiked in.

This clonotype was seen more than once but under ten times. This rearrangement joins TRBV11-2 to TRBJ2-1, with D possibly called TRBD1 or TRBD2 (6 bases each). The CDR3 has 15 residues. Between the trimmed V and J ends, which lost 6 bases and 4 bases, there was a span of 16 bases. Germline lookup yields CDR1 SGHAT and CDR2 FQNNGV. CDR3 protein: CASRARGEPYNEQFF. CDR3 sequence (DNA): TGTGCCAGCAGGGCGAGGGGGGAACCTTACAATGAGCAGTTCTTC.

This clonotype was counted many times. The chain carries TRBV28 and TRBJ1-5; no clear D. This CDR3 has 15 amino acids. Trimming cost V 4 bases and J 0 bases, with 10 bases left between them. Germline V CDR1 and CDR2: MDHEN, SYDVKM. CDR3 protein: CASSSSRASNQPQHF. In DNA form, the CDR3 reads TGTGCCAGCAGTTCCTCCCGGGCTAGCAATCAGCCCCAGCATTTT.

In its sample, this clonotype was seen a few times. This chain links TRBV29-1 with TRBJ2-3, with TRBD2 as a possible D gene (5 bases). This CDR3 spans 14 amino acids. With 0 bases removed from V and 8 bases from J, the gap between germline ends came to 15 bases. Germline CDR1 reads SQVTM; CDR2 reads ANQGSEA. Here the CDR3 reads CSVEDRGSQGTQYF. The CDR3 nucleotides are TGCAGCGTTGAAGATCGGGGTAGCCAAGGTACGCAGTATTTT.

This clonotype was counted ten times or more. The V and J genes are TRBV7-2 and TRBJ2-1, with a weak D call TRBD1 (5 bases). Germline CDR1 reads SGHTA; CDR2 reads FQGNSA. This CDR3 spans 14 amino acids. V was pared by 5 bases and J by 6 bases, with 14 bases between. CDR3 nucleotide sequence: TGTGCCAGCAGCCCCATTGGCAGGGCCAATGAGCAGTTCTTC. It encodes CASSPIGRANEQFF.

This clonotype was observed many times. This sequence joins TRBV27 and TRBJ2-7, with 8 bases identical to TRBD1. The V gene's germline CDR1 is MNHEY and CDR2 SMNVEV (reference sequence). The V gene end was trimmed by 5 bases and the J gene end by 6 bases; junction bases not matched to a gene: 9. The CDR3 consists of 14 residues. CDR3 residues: CASSPLDRVGEQYF. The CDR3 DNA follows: TGTGCCAGCAGTCCCCTGGACAGGGTGGGCGAGCAGTACTTC.

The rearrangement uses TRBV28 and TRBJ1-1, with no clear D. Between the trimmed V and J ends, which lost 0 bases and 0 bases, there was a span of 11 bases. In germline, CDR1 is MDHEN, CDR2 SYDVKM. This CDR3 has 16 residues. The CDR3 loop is CASSLWGRNMNTEAFF. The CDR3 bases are TGTGCCAGCAGTTTATGGGGCAGAAACATGAACACTGAAGCTTTCTTT.

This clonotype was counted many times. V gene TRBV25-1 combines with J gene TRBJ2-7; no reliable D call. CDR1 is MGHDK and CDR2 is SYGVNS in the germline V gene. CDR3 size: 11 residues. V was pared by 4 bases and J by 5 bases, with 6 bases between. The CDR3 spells CASSAAHEQYF. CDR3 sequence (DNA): TGTGCCAGCAGTGCCGCTCACGAGCAGTACTTC.

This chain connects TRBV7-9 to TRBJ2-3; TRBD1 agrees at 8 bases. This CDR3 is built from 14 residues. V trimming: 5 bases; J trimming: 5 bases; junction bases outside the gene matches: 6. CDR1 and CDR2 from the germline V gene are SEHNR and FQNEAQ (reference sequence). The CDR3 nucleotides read TGTGCCAGCAGCCCCGGACAGGGCGGAGATACGCAGTATTTT. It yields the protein CASSPGQGGDTQYF.

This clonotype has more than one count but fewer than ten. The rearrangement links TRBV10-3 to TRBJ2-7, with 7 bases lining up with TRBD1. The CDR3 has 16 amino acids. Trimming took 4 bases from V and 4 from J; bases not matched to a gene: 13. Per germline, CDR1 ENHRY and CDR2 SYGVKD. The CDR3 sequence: CAISAESSDRRYEQYF. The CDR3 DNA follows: TGTGCCATCAGTGCCGAGAGCTCGGACAGGAGGTACGAGCAGTACTTC.